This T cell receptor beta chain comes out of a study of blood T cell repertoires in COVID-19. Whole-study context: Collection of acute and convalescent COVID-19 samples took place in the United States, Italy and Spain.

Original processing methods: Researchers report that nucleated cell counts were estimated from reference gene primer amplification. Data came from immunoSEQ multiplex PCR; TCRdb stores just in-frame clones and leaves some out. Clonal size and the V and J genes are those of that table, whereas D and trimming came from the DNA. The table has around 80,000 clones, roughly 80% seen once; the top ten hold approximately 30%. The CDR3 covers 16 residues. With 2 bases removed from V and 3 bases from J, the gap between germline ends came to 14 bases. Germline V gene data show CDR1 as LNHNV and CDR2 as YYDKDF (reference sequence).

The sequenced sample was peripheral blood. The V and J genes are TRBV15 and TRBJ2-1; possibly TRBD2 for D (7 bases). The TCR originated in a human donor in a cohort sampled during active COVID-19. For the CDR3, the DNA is TGTGCCACCAGCAGACATCGGGGGGCTGTCTACAATGAGCAGTTCTTC. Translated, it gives CATSRHRGAVYNEQFF.